Each of the 20 T cell receptor beta chains below was sequenced from the same sample in a study of T cells in narcolepsy. Repertoires were generated with immunoSEQ multiplex PCR, while TCRdb's copy carries only in-frame clones and drops some. The table lists over 25,000 clones, 60% to 85% of them singletons. Material for sequencing was memory (CD45RA-) CD4+ T cells from blood. Receptors were obtained from a human donor in good health.

CDR3: CASSTGFTDTQYF. For the CDR3, the DNA is TGTGCCAGCTCAACAGGGTTCACAGATACGCAGTATTTT. This chain links TRBV18 with TRBJ2-3, with D perhaps matching TRBD1 (6 bases). The germline CDR1 and CDR2 sequences are KGHSH and LQKENI. V dropped 5 bases and J dropped 2 bases, with 8 bases sitting between them. The CDR3 runs to 13 residues.

This clone was seen a handful of times. The chain carries TRBV7-3 and TRBJ1-1; D gene unclear. The CDR3 is made up of 14 amino acids. CDR1 and CDR2 (germline): SGHTA, FQGTGA. With 3 bases removed from V and 5 bases from J, the gap between germline ends came to 13 bases. The DNA for the CDR3 is TGTGCCAGCAGCTTCGACAACTCGGGGACTGAAGCTTTCTTT. It encodes CASSFDNSGTEAFF.

The chain is built from TRBV5-1 and TRBJ1-1; weak D call: TRBD1 (6 bases). V lost 7 bases and J lost 10, with 14 bases in between. Germline V CDR1 and CDR2: SGHRS, YFSETQ. This CDR3 has 11 amino acids. CDR3 sequence: CASGQGGLAFF. CDR3 nucleotides: TGCGCCAGCGGTCAAGGGGGGTTAGCTTTCTTT.

J is TRBJ2-3 and V is TRBV5-6; D ambiguous. Trimming removed 2 bases from V and 0 bases from J, with 13 bases in between. The CDR3 totals 16 residues. CDR1 SGHDT and CDR2 YYEEEE come from the germline V gene. As DNA, the CDR3 is TGTGCCAGCAGCTTCGATCGCAGGTCTAGCACAGATACGCAGTATTTT. This translates into CASSFDRRSSTDTQYF.

The CDR3 loop is CASSLWGDGQPQHF. CDR3 DNA: TGTGCCAGCAGTTTATGGGGGGACGGGCAGCCCCAGCATTTT. The chain combines TRBV27 with TRBJ1-5; D perhaps matches TRBD1 (5 bases). Trimming pared 1 base from V and 7 bases from J, leaving 11 bases between. CDR1 and CDR2 (germline): MNHEY, SMNVEV (reference sequence). CDR3 length: 14 amino acids.

V usage is TRBV12-5 and J usage is TRBJ1-1, with D possibly TRBD1 on 5 matching bases. The V gene's germline CDR1 is LGHNT and CDR2 FRNRAP. Trimming shortened V by 4 bases and J by 4 bases, and 16 bases separated the two germline ends. The CDR3 is 15 residues long. The CDR3, as DNA: TGTGCTAGTGGTTCCGGGGGGGGTCGTACCACTGAAGCTTTCTTT. The encoded protein is CASGSGGGRTTEAFF.

V and J are TRBV11-3 and TRBJ2-1, with TRBD2 identical over 11 bases. Germline lookup yields CDR1 SGHNT and CDR2 YENEEA. The CDR3 has 15 residues. J gave up 2 bases and V 6 bases, and 3 bases lay outside the gene matches. The CDR3 loop reads CASSLTSGTYNEQFF. The CDR3 coding sequence is TGTGCCAGCAGTTTGACTAGCGGGACCTACAATGAGCAGTTCTTC.

The rearrangement links TRBV2 to TRBJ1-4; perhaps TRBD1 as D (5 bases). There are 16 residues in the CDR3. Trimming removed 3 bases at V and 6 bases at J, with 17 bases between. CDR1 and CDR2 (germline): SNHLY, FYNNEI. The CDR3 region has the DNA TGTGCCAGCAGTGAGGGAGCGGGGCTACACTATGAAAAACTGTTTTTT. As protein: CASSEGAGLHYEKLFF.

The chain uses TRBV5-1 and TRBJ1-2; D is ambiguous. The CDR3 runs 15 residues. With 0 bases removed from V and 7 bases from J, the gap between germline ends came to 16 bases. CDR1 and CDR2 (germline): SGHRS, YFSETQ. CDR3 in amino acids: CASSLGVGQNVGYTF. CDR3 sequence (DNA): TGCGCCAGCAGCTTGGGGGTTGGGCAGAATGTTGGCTACACCTTC.

The rearrangement uses TRBV5-1 and TRBJ2-7; D call uncertain. Germline CDR1 SGHRS, CDR2 YFSETQ. The V and J ends lost 5 bases and 2 bases respectively, with 14 bases between them. The CDR3 loop spans 14 amino acids. CDR3 coding DNA: TGCGCCAGCAGAGACGTCAGAACAACCTACGAGCAGTACTTC. Encoded protein: CASRDVRTTYEQYF.

V and J are TRBV4-1 and TRBJ2-3; D uncertain. The V gene's germline CDR1 is MGHRA and CDR2 YSYEKL. This CDR3 contains 15 residues. V was clipped by 0 bases and J by 5 bases, with 12 bases between them. CDR3 DNA sequence: TGCGCCAGCAGCCAAGATCAGGTGGGCGGAGATACGCAGTATTTT. Protein sequence: CASSQDQVGGDTQYF.

The rearrangement joins TRBV6-1 to TRBJ1-5, with 9 bases identical to TRBD1. Germline V gene data show CDR1 as MNHNS and CDR2 as SASEGT. The CDR3 length is 14 residues. Trimming at V came to 2 bases and at J to 6 bases, leaving 2 bases not matched to a gene. The CDR3 is CASSERGQGQPQHF. DNA of the CDR3: TGTGCCAGCAGTGAACGGGGACAGGGTCAGCCCCAGCATTTT.

The V gene is TRBV12-5, the J gene TRBJ2-7, with TRBD2 identical over 8 bases. With V trimmed by 2 bases and J by 5 bases, 11 bases remained unmatched. From germline, CDR1 is LGHNT and CDR2 FRNRAP. The CDR3 covers 16 residues. In nucleotides, the CDR3 is TGTGCTAGTGGTTTGTTTCTAACTAGCGGTAGGGACGAGCAGTACTTC. This sequence encodes CASGLFLTSGRDEQYF.

The chain combines TRBV30 with TRBJ1-2; 7 bases align to TRBD1. V lost 5 bases, J lost 0 bases, and 15 bases stayed unmatched. This CDR3 is 17 amino acids long. Germline-derived CDR1 and CDR2 are GTSNPN and SVGIG (reference sequence). The CDR3 loop reads CAWLIGGAQGTNYGYTF. The DNA of the CDR3 is TGTGCCTGGCTTATCGGAGGGGCACAGGGGACTAACTATGGCTACACCTTC.

This clone was detected once. J is TRBJ2-3 and V is TRBV11-3; 11 bases fit TRBD2. V lost 0 bases, J lost 4 bases, and 9 bases stayed unmatched. The germline V gene has CDR1 SGHNT and CDR2 YENEEA. The CDR3 spans 18 residues. CDR3 nucleotide sequence: TGTGCCAGCAGCTTAGATTCACCACTAGCGGGAGAACCAGATACGCAGTATTTT. Its protein is CASSLDSPLAGEPDTQYF.

V gene TRBV27 combines with J gene TRBJ2-1, with D tentatively TRBD1 (5 bases). CDR1 is MNHEY, CDR2 SMNVEV, per germline (reference sequence). This CDR3 has 13 residues. Trimming cost V 6 bases and J 4 bases, with 10 bases left between them. The CDR3 reads CASRKAGYNEQFF. CDR3 nucleotides: TGTGCCAGCAGGAAGGCAGGGTACAATGAGCAGTTCTTC.

The table lists this clone with a few counts. CDR3 sequence reads: CAISESTLNEKLFF. The CDR3 bases are TGTGCCATCAGTGAGTCTACACTGAATGAAAAACTGTTTTTT. V and J are TRBV10-3 and TRBJ1-4; D not certain. The CDR3 extends over 14 amino acids. Per germline, CDR1 ENHRY and CDR2 SYGVKD. The V gene lost 0 bases and the J gene lost 5 bases, with 7 bases spanning the gap.

The rearrangement links TRBV7-9 to TRBJ2-1; D call uncertain. The V end lost 11 bases, the J end lost 12 bases, and 11 bases lay between the germline ends. Germline values: CDR1 SEHNR, CDR2 FQNEAQ (reference sequence). The CDR3 contains 9 residues. This CDR3 reads CAGTPGQFF. Written as DNA, the CDR3 is TGTGCCGGCACCCCGGGGCAGTTCTTC.

The rearrangement joins TRBV9 to TRBJ2-1; D gene unclear. V was trimmed by 4 bases and J by 0 bases, leaving 14 bases between them. Germline CDR1 and CDR2: SGDLS and YYNGEE. The CDR3 is made up of 16 amino acids. CDR3 loop: CASSSRPSSSYNEQFF. The CDR3 DNA reads TGTGCCAGCAGCTCCCGCCCTTCGAGCTCCTACAATGAGCAGTTCTTC.

This chain connects TRBV7-9 to TRBJ2-1, with D perhaps given as TRBD1 or TRBD2 (6 bases each). CDR3 length: 17 residues. The V gene lost 7 bases and the J gene lost 2 bases, with 21 bases spanning the gap. Germline lookup yields CDR1 SEHNR and CDR2 FQNEAQ (reference sequence). In DNA form, the CDR3 reads TGTGCCAGCATACTCCCTGGAGGTGGGGGGCCCTACAATGAGCAGTTCTTC. Its protein product is CASILPGGGGPYNEQFF. Looking up the rest from reference TRBV7-9 and TRBJ2-1 gives the full variable domain: DTGVSQNPRHKITKRGQNVTFRCDPISEHNRLYWYRQTLGQGPEFLTYFQNEAQLEKSRLLSDRFSAERPKGSFSTLEIQRTEQGDSAMYLCASILPGGGGPYNEQFFGPGTRLTVL.